This T cell receptor beta chain was captured in a study of PD-1 blockade in classical Hodgkin lymphoma (dated by TCRdb to about 2020). Study-wide context: Nivolumab dosing was 3 mg/kg intravenously every 2 weeks, continuing until either disease progression or unacceptable toxicity. The study used CyTOF and TCR beta sequencing to define a peripheral blood immune signature of response to PD-1 blockade in classical Hodgkin lymphoma. Overall study outcomes, separate from this receptor: The study covered only a single clinical trial cohort, and the causes of the repertoire differences, possibly disease activity or prior therapy, were still not defined. Baseline TCR diversity was reported to be lower in newly diagnosed patients than in healthy donors, and even lower in relapsed/refractory patients. By C4D1, a significant rise was seen in CD4+ TCR diversity but not in CD8+ TCR diversity (p=0.0027 vs p=0.16), and the rise was most apparent among complete responders (p=0.02). Among trial patients, those achieving complete response had baseline diversity similar to that of newly diagnosed patients, while diversity was significantly lower in partial responders and progressors. Patients starting nivolumab less than 1 year after ASCT had lower diversity and were excluded from later analyses to avoid confounding by immune reconstitution.

Genomic DNA was extracted with the Qiagen DNeasy kit from unsorted PBMCs and from negatively selected CD4+ and CD8+ fractions. TCR beta CDR3 regions were subjected to amplification by immunoSEQ multiplex PCR with primers that anneal to V and J segments. Amplification bias was minimized using a synthetic immune receptor repertoire, and residual bias was removed computationally after sequencing. The authors' analysis ran thus. Repertoire diversity was quantified as the Shannon entropy index using custom Python scripts. Unsorted, CD4+ and CD8+ repertoires were examined separately, except in combined analyses, for which CD4+ and CD8+ sequences were merged in silico. A clone counted as expanded when the clone's frequency after treatment rose at least 2-fold relative to C1D1, and clones undetected at baseline were given a pseudocount of 0.5. Clones with 0 or 1 copy at C1D1 were defined as singleton clones, while clones with 2 or more copies were defined as non-singleton clones. Clones expanded in unsorted samples were assigned a CD4+, CD8+ or unknown annotation through matching of protein sequences in sorted samples from the same patient. Wilcoxon tests on paired samples were used to test diversity changes from C1D1 to C4D1. This immuneACCESS table, as held by TCRdb, lists in-frame sequences with V and J called but not all clones. Of the missing ones, under half trace to an unresolved V gene in checked studies; the others have no known cause. The DNA gave D and trimming, while V, J and clone size come from that table. For this sample the table gives tens of thousands of clones, of which less than 85% were detected only once. The top ten hold about 20% of the sample.

About this clone itself: There is no known antigen for this receptor. Base qualities are missing; no much larger clone stands one base away.

From the germline V gene, CDR1 is SGDLS and CDR2 is YYNGEE. V loses 0 bases, J loses 0 bases, and the germline ends lie 6 bases apart. The CDR3 has 14 amino acids, counting the end cysteine and phenylalanine. Only CDR3 DNA remains: 42 bases, in frame from the first base. Read against the paper, the sample's time point label means: cycle 2 day 1 (C2D1) of nivolumab. All trial patients had relapsed after autologous stem cell transplantation, with cohorts A, B and C differing in prior brentuximab vedotin exposure. The trial cohort included 45 to 65 patients with relapsed/refractory classical Hodgkin lymphoma, and each patient had a best overall response of complete response, partial response or progressive disease. Single-agent nivolumab was administered to trial patients in the multi-cohort phase II CheckMate 205 trial. An independent review committee assessed best overall response by applying the 2007 International Working Group response criteria. Trial PBMCs were obtained immediately prior to nivolumab initiation (C1D1) and on therapy at cycle 2 day 1 and cycle 4 day 1. Peripheral blood was collected in 8 mL Vacutainer Cell Preparation Tubes, from which PBMCs were isolated by centrifugation and then cryopreserved.

This TCR derives from a human donor with classical Hodgkin lymphoma. The sample in question was peripheral blood mononuclear cells (PBMCs), obtained before the second cycle of nivolumab. The chain joins TRBV9 to TRBJ2-5, with TRBD2 perhaps the D gene, on 6 matching bases. The CDR3 region has the sequence CASSVGGDQETQYF. At the DNA level, the sequence is TGTGCCAGCAGCGTAGGGGGGGACCAAGAGACCCAGTACTTC. When the CDR3 is completed using the reference TRBV9 and TRBJ2-5 genes on either side, the full variable domain is DSGVTQTPKHLITATGQRVTLRCSPRSGDLSVYWYQQSLDQGLQFLIQYYNGEERAKGNILERFSAQQFPDLHSELNLSSLELGDSALYFCASSVGGDQETQYFGPGTRLLVL.